Listed below are T cell receptor beta chains from one sample, sequenced in a study of blood T cell repertoires in COVID-19. Profiling relied on immunoSEQ multiplex PCR, and the TCRdb table lists in-frame clones only, not all of them. The sample carries hundreds of thousands of clones, 65% to 90% recorded once. The sequencing sample was made of peripheral blood. Receptor source: a human donor in a cohort sampled during active COVID-19. CDR3s include the opening cysteine and the closing phenylalanine or tryptophan. Each record gives: D gene, clone size, J gene, V gene, CDR3 protein, CDR3 DNA. A D gene is named only where the DNA matches it firmly. Size is omitted from some rows. Given values are once, few, many or a class for expanded clones.

TRBD2,.,TRBJ2-3,TRBV7-8,CASRAKRERTDTQYF,TGTGCCAGCAGGGCGAAGCGGGAGAGGACAGATACGCAGTATTTT
.,.,TRBJ2-1,TRBV12-3/TRBV12-4,CASSPLNEQFF,TGTGCCAGCAGCCCTCTTAATGAGCAGTTCTTC
TRBD1,.,TRBJ2-7,TRBV7-2,CASSLKGTAYEQYF,TGTGCCAGCAGCCTCAAAGGGACAGCCTACGAGCAGTACTTC
.,once,TRBJ2-7,TRBV1,CTSSPRRSRFGIYEQYF,TGCACCAGCAGCCCCCGACGGTCCAGGTTCGGTATCTACGAGCAGTACTTC
TRBD2,.,TRBJ2-2,TRBV3-1/TRBV3-2,CASSRLPGASGRSGELFF,TGTGCCAGCAGTCGCCTCCCGGGGGCTAGCGGGAGATCCGGGGAGCTGTTTTTT
.,.,TRBJ1-5,TRBV7-8,CASSPREEARGQPQHF,TGTGCCAGCAGCCCCCGGGAAGAGGCTCGGGGTCAGCCCCAGCATTTT
TRBD1,.,TRBJ1-2,TRBV20-1,CSASSGQGNYGYTF,TGCAGTGCTAGTTCTGGACAGGGAAACTATGGCTACACCTTC
.,.,TRBJ1-1,TRBV4-1,CASSQDRVGGIEAFF,TGCGCCAGCAGCCAAGATCGGGTGGGAGGGATTGAAGCTTTCTTT
.,.,TRBJ2-5,TRBV2,CASKLGGFGETQYF,TGTGCCAGCAAGCTAGGGGGTTTTGGAGAGACCCAGTACTTC
TRBD2,.,TRBJ2-1,TRBV6-2/TRBV6-3,CASSYSGTSGIYNEQFF,TGTGCCAGCAGTTACTCCGGGACTAGCGGGATTTACAATGAGCAGTTCTTC
.,.,TRBJ2-5,TRBV5-1,CASSLWQGETQYF,TGCGCCAGCAGCTTGTGGCAGGGGGAGACCCAGTACTTC
.,once,TRBJ1-2,TRBV29-1,CSVETGKNYGYTF,TGCAGCGTTGAAACAGGGAAGAACTATGGCTACACCTTC
TRBD2,.,TRBJ2-1,TRBV7-9,CASRRLAGAYNEQFF,TGTGCCAGCAGGAGACTAGCGGGGGCCTACAATGAGCAGTTCTTC
.,.,TRBJ1-5,TRBV30,CAWSAPGNQPQHF,TGTGCCTGGAGTGCCCCAGGGAACCAGCCCCAGCATTTT
.,few,TRBJ2-2,TRBV6-5,CASSYSTAALGELFF,TGTGCCAGCAGTTACTCGACAGCAGCTCTCGGGGAGCTGTTTTTT
.,.,TRBJ2-7,TRBV6-1,CASSERGTIYEQYF,TGTGCCAGCAGTGAACGGGGAACAATTTACGAGCAGTACTTC
.,few,TRBJ2-5,TRBV19,CASSLTRSETQYF,TGTGCCAGTAGTCTAACTAGAAGCGAGACCCAGTACTTC
TRBD2,.,TRBJ2-1,TRBV5-6,CASNPAGLAATLSYNEQFF,TGTGCCAGCAACCCGGCGGGACTAGCGGCCACCCTCTCCTACAATGAGCAGTTCTTC
TRBD1,.,TRBJ1-1,TRBV3-1/TRBV3-2,CASSQVEGQGDAFF,TGTGCCAGCAGCCAAGTAGAGGGTCAGGGGGACGCTTTCTTT
.,.,TRBJ2-7,TRBV6-5,CASSYAQTYEQYF,TGTGCCAGCAGTTACGCACAGACCTACGAGCAGTACTTC
.,.,TRBJ1-3,TRBV11-2,CASSPEQALISGNTIYF,TGTGCCAGCAGCCCGGAACAGGCCTTAATCTCTGGAAACACCATATATTTT
TRBD1,.,TRBJ1-1,TRBV29-1,CSIGQGNGDTEAFF,TGCAGCATCGGACAGGGGAACGGTGACACTGAAGCTTTCTTT
TRBD1,.,TRBJ1-1,TRBV6-2/TRBV6-3,CASSYQGETEAFF,TGTGCCAGCAGTTACCAGGGGGAAACTGAAGCTTTCTTT
.,.,TRBJ2-1,TRBV27,CASSLLSRFYNEQFF,TGTGCCAGCAGTTTATTATCTCGTTTCTACAATGAGCAGTTCTTC
.,.,TRBJ2-7,TRBV27,CASSLLEAAREQYF,TGTGCCAGCAGTTTATTGGAGGCTGCTCGCGAGCAGTACTTC
.,.,TRBJ1-1,TRBV3-1/TRBV3-2,CASSLLLGNTEAFF,TGTGCCAGCAGCCTCCTACTTGGGAACACTGAAGCTTTCTTT
TRBD2,.,TRBJ2-1,TRBV6-5,CASSRSGSTYNEQFF,TGTGCCAGCAGTAGAAGCGGGAGTACCTACAATGAGCAGTTCTTC
TRBD2,.,TRBJ2-3,TRBV7-6,CASSFNYGRRDTDTQYF,TGTGCCAGCAGCTTTAATTACGGGAGGCGGGACACAGATACGCAGTATTTT
TRBD1,.,TRBJ2-6,TRBV18,CASSRGGTGGASGANVLTF,TGTGCCAGCTCACGAGGAGGGACAGGGGGCGCTTCTGGGGCCAACGTCCTGACTTTC
.,.,TRBJ2-1,TRBV18,CASSTLAAEYNEQFF,TGTGCCAGCTCAACGCTAGCAGCAGAGTACAATGAGCAGTTCTTC
TRBD2,.,TRBJ2-1,TRBV19,CASSIGLAGIYNEQFF,TGTGCCAGTAGTATAGGTCTAGCGGGTATATACAATGAGCAGTTCTTC
.,once,TRBJ2-7,TRBV28,CASTKGQYVYEQYF,TGTGCCAGTACTAAGGGGCAGTACGTCTACGAGCAGTACTTC
TRBD1,few,TRBJ1-2,TRBV18,CASSRAGQGDGYTF,TGTGCCAGCTCCAGGGCCGGACAGGGAGATGGCTACACCTTC
.,.,TRBJ2-3,TRBV7-2,CASSAVGRLRDTQYF,TGTGCCAGCTCTGCCGTTGGCAGGTTAAGGGATACGCAGTATTTT
TRBD1,.,TRBJ2-1,TRBV23-1,CASSQPPRDSLNNEQFF,TGCGCCAGCAGTCAACCGCCCCGGGACAGCTTGAACAATGAGCAGTTCTTC
TRBD2,.,TRBJ2-1,TRBV11-3,CASSSGLAGGDEQFF,TGTGCCAGCAGCTCGGGACTAGCGGGAGGAGACGAGCAGTTCTTC
.,.,TRBJ1-1,TRBV12-3/TRBV12-4,CASTPGQNTEAFF,TGTGCCAGTACCCCGGGACAGAACACTGAAGCTTTCTTT
.,few,TRBJ1-1,TRBV7-9,CASSPPPPEAFF,TGTGCCAGCAGCCCTCCCCCCCCTGAAGCTTTCTTT
.,.,TRBJ2-1,TRBV9,CASSVKSVGVNEQFF,TGTGCCAGCAGCGTAAAGTCCGTCGGGGTCAATGAGCAGTTCTTC
TRBD1,few,TRBJ2-7,TRBV27,CASSLRHPGQGGYEQYF,TGTGCCAGCAGTTTAAGGCATCCGGGACAGGGTGGTTACGAGCAGTACTTC
.,.,TRBJ1-4,TRBV3-1/TRBV3-2,CASSLEGGKLFF,TGTGCCAGCAGCCTGGAGGGAGGGAAACTGTTTTTT
TRBD1,.,TRBJ2-2,TRBV2,CASSPRTGGTGELFF,TGTGCCAGCAGTCCTAGAACAGGGGGCACCGGGGAGCTGTTTTTT
.,.,TRBJ2-5,TRBV7-2,CASSRTDQETQYF,TGTGCCAGCAGCAGGACAGATCAAGAGACCCAGTACTTC
TRBD2,.,TRBJ2-1,TRBV30,CAWSFRAGESFF,TGTGCCTGGAGTTTTCGAGCGGGAGAGTCGTTCTTC
.,.,TRBJ2-1,TRBV28,CASSPQWGPTYNEQFF,TGTGCCAGCAGCCCCCAATGGGGCCCCACCTACAATGAGCAGTTCTTC
.,.,TRBJ1-2,TRBV19,CASTGGGGRYYGYTF,TGTGCCAGTACCGGTGGGGGGGGAAGGTACTATGGCTACACCTTC
.,.,TRBJ2-5,TRBV14,CASSRQYQETQYF,TGTGCCAGCAGCCGACAGTACCAAGAGACCCAGTACTTC
TRBD2,few,TRBJ2-1,TRBV2,CASSRTSGRAGEQFF,TGTGCCAGCAGTCGGACTAGCGGGAGGGCCGGAGAGCAGTTCTTC
TRBD2,.,TRBJ2-7,TRBV4-1,CASSQDASGRSYEQYF,TGCGCCAGCAGCCAAGATGCCAGCGGGAGGTCCTACGAGCAGTACTTC
.,.,TRBJ2-1,TRBV11-1,CASSFEAGYNEQFF,TGTGCCAGCAGCTTCGAGGCCGGGTACAATGAGCAGTTCTTC
TRBD2,many,TRBJ2-3,TRBV5-8,CASTREGLPTDTQYF,TGTGCCAGCACCCGTGAGGGACTACCCACAGATACGCAGTATTTT
TRBD1,once,TRBJ1-3,TRBV28,CASSPTGLAGNTIYF,TGTGCCAGCAGTCCGACAGGGCTAGCGGGAAACACCATATATTTT
TRBD2,once,TRBJ2-1,TRBV5-4,CASSGDGLVVNEQFF,TGTGCCAGCAGTGGGGACGGACTAGTGGTTAATGAGCAGTTCTTC
.,.,TRBJ1-1,TRBV30,CAWSNQGNTEAFF,TGTGCCTGGAGTAATCAGGGGAACACTGAAGCTTTCTTT
.,.,TRBJ2-7,TRBV19,CASSISAGAFYEQYF,TGTGCCAGTAGTATCTCCGCGGGGGCGTTCTACGAGCAGTACTTC